Included here is one TCR beta chain sequence, with context. The source of the sample is a study of blood T cells in healthy people across ages. The use of a sample-barcoded 5' primer and a J-beta primer mix characterized a second PCR of 7 to 11 cycles. TCRdb processed the 5' RACE reads anew with MiXCR; each CDR3 protein has one entry. In the table there are 450,000 to 650,000 distinct CDR3 sequences, 24% of which are singletons. Trimming cost V 6 bases and J 2 bases; bases outside gene matches: 12. The CDR3 sequence is 16 residues long. In germline, CDR1 is MNHNY, CDR2 SVGAGI (reference sequence). A further study also used this sample, focusing on T cells of mothers and their children.

The receptor was isolated from a boy aged 5 to 17 in good health. The sequenced sample was blood. This chain joins TRBV6-6 and TRBJ1-2; the match to TRBD1 covers 7 bases. The chain's CDR3 is CASRPTSGQLNYGYTF. The DNA of the CDR3 is TGTGCCAGCAGACCAACCTCGGGACAGCTAAACTATGGCTACACCTTC.